This T cell receptor (beta chain) emerged from a study of cytomegalovirus exposure and HLA in healthy donors. Trimming left V 2 bases short and J 4 bases short, with 16 bases between. This CDR3 has 16 residues. Germline-derived CDR1 and CDR2 are MDHEN and SYDVKM. Use of 60 Vbeta and 13 Jbeta primers characterized the PCR. Some clones are missing from TCRdb's copy, which holds only in-frame ones; the method was immunoSEQ multiplex PCR. The table records under 200,000 clones, less than 90% of them present only once. Specimen: PBMCs. V and J are TRBV28 and TRBJ2-3, with D maybe TRBD2 (5 bases). The receptor comes from a boy aged 2 to 10 in good health and CMV-seronegative. The CDR3 coding sequence is TGTGCCAGCAGTTTAATCAGTGGGAGTCAGTCAGATACGCAGTATTTT. Protein sequence: CASSLISGSQSDTQYF.